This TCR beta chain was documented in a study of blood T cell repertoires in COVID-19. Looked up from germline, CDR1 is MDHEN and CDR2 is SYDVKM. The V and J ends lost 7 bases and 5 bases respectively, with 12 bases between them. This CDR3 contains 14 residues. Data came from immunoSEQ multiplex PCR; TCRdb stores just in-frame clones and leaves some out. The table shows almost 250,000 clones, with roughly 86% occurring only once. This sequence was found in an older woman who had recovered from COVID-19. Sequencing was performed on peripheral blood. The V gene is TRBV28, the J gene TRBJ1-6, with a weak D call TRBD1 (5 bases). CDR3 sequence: CASILTADNSPLHF. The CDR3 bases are TGTGCCAGCATTCTGACAGCAGATAATTCACCCCTCCACTTT.